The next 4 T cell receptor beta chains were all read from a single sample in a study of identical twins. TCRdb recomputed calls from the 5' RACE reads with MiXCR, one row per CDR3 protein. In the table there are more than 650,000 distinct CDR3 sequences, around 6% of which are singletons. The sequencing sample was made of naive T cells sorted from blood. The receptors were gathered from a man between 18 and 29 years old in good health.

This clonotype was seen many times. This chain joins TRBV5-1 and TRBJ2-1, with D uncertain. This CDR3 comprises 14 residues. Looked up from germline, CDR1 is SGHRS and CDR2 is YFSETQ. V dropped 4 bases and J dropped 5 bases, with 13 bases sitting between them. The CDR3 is CASSAKDWDNEQFF. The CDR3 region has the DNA TGCGCCAGCAGCGCAAAGGATTGGGACAATGAGCAGTTCTTC.

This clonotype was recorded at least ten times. CDR3 coding DNA: TGCGCCAGCAGCTTTGCGGGGGATAGCACAGATACGCAGTATTTT. It is translated as CASSFAGDSTDTQYF. This sequence joins TRBV5-1 and TRBJ2-3; 7 nucleotides agree with TRBD2. This CDR3 has 15 amino acids. The V gene's germline CDR1 is SGHRS and CDR2 YFSETQ. V was pared by 2 bases and J by 0 bases, with 3 bases of the junction left unmatched.

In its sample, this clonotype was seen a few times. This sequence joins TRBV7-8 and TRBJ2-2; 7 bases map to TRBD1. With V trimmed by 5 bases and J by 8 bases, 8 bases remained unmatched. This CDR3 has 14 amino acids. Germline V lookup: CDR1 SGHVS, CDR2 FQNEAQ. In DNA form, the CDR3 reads TGTGCCAGCAGCCTGGACAGGATCGAAGGGGAGCTGTTTTTT. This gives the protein CASSLDRIEGELFF. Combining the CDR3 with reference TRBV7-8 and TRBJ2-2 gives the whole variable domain GAGVSQSPRYKVAKRGQDVALRCDPISGHVSLFWYQQALGQGPEFLTYFQNEAQLDKSGLPSDRFFAERPEGSVSTLKIQRTQQEDSAVYLCASSLDRIEGELFFGEGSRLTVL.

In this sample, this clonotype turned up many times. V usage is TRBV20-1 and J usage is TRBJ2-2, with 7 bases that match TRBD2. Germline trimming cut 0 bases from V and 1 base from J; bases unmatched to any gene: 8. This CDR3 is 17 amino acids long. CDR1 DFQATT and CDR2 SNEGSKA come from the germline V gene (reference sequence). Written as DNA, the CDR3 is TGCAGTGCTAGAGACTCCGGGGCTAGCGGGAACACCGGGGAGCTGTTTTTT. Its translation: CSARDSGASGNTGELFF.